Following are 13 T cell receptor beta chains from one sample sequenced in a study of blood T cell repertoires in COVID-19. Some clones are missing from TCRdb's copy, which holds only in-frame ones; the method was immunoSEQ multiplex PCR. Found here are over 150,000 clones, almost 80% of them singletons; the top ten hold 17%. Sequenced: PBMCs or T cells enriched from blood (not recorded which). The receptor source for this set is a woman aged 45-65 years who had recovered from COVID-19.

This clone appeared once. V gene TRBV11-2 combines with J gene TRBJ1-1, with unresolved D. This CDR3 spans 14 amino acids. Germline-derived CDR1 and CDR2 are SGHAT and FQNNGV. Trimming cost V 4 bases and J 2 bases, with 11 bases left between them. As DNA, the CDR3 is TGTGCCAGCAGCTCTCCCGGCGGAAACACTGAAGCTTTCTTT. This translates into CASSSPGGNTEAFF.

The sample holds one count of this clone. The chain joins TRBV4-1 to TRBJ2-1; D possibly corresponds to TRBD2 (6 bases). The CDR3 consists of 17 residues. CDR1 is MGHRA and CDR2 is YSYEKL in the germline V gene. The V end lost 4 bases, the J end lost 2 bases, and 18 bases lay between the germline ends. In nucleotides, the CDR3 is TGCGCCAGCAGCCGATACTTCCGGGAGACGGCCTACAATGAGCAGTTCTTC. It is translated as CASSRYFRETAYNEQFF.

CDR3 protein: CASSIRPSSGANVLTF. CDR3 in DNA: TGTGCCAGCAGCATCCGTCCCAGCTCTGGGGCCAACGTCCTGACTTTC. This chain joins TRBV7-3 and TRBJ2-6; no definite D call. From germline, CDR1 is SGHTA and CDR2 FQGTGA. The V and J ends lost 5 bases and 0 bases respectively, with 11 bases between them. The CDR3 spans 16 residues.

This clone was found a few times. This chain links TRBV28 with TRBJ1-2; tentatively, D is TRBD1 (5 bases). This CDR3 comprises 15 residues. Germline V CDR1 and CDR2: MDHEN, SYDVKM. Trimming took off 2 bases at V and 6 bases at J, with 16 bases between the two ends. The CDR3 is CASSLTGGGPDGYTF. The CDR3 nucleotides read TGTGCCAGCAGTTTAACAGGCGGGGGACCAGATGGCTACACCTTC.

The CDR3 loop reads CASSQVHPGNSPLHF. CDR3 DNA: TGCGCCAGCAGCCAAGTGCACCCGGGAAATTCACCCCTCCACTTT. The rearrangement uses TRBV4-3 and TRBJ1-6; D remains ambiguous. The CDR3 extends over 15 amino acids. V lost 1 base, J lost 7 bases, and 11 bases lay in between. Germline CDR1 reads LGHNA; CDR2 reads YSLEER.

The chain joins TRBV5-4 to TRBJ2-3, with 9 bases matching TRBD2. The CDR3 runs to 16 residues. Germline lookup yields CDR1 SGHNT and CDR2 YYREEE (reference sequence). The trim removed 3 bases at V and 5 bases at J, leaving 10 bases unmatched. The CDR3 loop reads CASSSFSGSELDTQYF. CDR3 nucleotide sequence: TGTGCCAGCAGCTCTTTTAGCGGGAGCGAGCTAGATACGCAGTATTTT.

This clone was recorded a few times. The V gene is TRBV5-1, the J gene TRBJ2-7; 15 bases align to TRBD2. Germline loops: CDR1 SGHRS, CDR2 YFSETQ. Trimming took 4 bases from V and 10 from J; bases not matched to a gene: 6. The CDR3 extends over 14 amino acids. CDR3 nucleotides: TGCGCCAGCAGCCTGGGACTAGCGGGAGGCCCCCAGTACTTC. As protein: CASSLGLAGGPQYF.

DNA of the CDR3: TGTGCCAGCAGCTTAGCAGCGGGAAATGCGGACAATGAGCAGTTCTTC. This translates into CASSLAAGNADNEQFF. V gene TRBV11-2 combines with J gene TRBJ2-1; 7 nucleotides align to TRBD2. With 1 base clipped from V and 5 bases from J, the junction kept 8 bases outside the gene matches. In germline, CDR1 is SGHAT, CDR2 FQNNGV. The CDR3 runs 16 residues.

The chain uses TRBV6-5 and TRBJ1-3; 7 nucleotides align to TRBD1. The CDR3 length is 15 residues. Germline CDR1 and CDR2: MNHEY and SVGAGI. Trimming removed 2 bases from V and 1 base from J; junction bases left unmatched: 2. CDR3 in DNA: TGTGCCAGCAGTTACGAGGGGGCGTCTGGAAACACCATATATTTT. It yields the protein CASSYEGASGNTIYF.

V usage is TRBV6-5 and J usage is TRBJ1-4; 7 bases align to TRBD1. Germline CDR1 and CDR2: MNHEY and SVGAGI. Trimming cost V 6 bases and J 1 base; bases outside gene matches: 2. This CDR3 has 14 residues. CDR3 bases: TGTGCCAGCAGGTCAGGGGGAACTAATGAAAAACTGTTTTTT. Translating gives CASRSGGTNEKLFF.

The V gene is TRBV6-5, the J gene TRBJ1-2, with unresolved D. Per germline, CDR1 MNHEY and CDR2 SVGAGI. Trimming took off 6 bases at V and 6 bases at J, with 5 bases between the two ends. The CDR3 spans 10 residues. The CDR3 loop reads CASRANGYTF. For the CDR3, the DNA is TGTGCCAGCAGGGCAAATGGCTACACCTTC.

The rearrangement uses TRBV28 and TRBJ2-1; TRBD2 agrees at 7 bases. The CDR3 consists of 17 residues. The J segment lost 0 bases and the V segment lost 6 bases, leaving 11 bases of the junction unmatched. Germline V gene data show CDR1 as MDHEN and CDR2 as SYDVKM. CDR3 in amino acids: CASSTVSSGHSYNEQFF. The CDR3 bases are TGTGCCAGCAGCACCGTCTCTAGCGGACACTCCTACAATGAGCAGTTCTTC.

DNA of the CDR3: TGTGCCAGCAGCGTCGGGGAGACGGATTCACCCCTCCACTTT. It translates to CASSVGETDSPLHF. V gene TRBV7-9 combines with J gene TRBJ1-6; D is unresolved. The CDR3 extends over 14 amino acids. Trimming left V 5 bases short and J 8 bases short, with 13 bases between. Germline values: CDR1 SEHNR, CDR2 FQNEAQ (reference sequence).